Given below is one TCR beta chain in context. The data stem from a study of blood T cell repertoires in COVID-19. Study in general: Donors in the United States, Italy and Spain gave samples during acute or convalescent COVID-19.

This CDR3 is 16 amino acids long. V shed 3 bases, J shed 5 bases, and the junction held 9 bases outside the gene matches. Germline V CDR1 and CDR2: SGHVS, FQNEAQ. Methods used by the authors: Estimates of nucleated cell counts were drawn from the amplification of reference gene primers. Sequencing was performed with immunoSEQ multiplex PCR; in TCRdb, only in-frame clones are kept and a portion is missing. V, J and clone size are those of that table, while D and trimming were read from the DNA. The sample records 150,000 to 200,000 clones, approximately 90% being singletons. The sequencing input was peripheral blood. The chain combines TRBV7-8 with TRBJ2-5; 10 bases fit TRBD1. The sequence was obtained from a human donor in a cohort sampled during active COVID-19. The chain's CDR3 is CASSFPTGGESETQYF. CDR3 in DNA: TGTGCCAGCAGCTTCCCGACAGGGGGCGAATCGGAGACCCAGTACTTC.